This TCR beta chain was captured in a study of CD8+ T cells in alopecia areata (dated by TCRdb to 2017 to 2018). Context from the whole study: Treated patients were enrolled in an open-label pilot trial of oral tofacitinib at 5 to 10 mg twice daily for moderate-to-severe alopecia areata. Clonality in the scalp was compared among normal scalp (n=4), patchy alopecia areata scalp (n=8), and alopecia totalis/universalis scalp (n=8). To study T cell clonal expansion in alopecia areata, the researchers applied high-throughput TCRbeta sequencing to both the C3H/HeJ mouse model and human patients. The RNA source kit depended on sample type: the PAXgene miRNA kit for fixed scalp, the miRNeasy kit for PBMCs, and the RNeasy kit for mouse skin. For the treated patients, the SALT score, which quantifies what percentage of scalp surface area is affected, served as the measure of disease severity. Patients stayed on tofacitinib for 6 to 18 months and then had 6 months of follow-up off drug so that delayed response and recurrence could be assessed. Patients on tofacitinib were biopsied at baseline and after 4 and 24 weeks of treatment, and several of the patients also had a later scalp biopsy. In humans, TCRbeta sequencing was performed on scalp tissue and on sorted CD4+ and CD8+ peripheral blood T cells from healthy controls and from patients with patchy or totalis/universalis alopecia areata. TCRbeta CDR3 regions were amplified by immunoSEQ multiplex PCR with 35 Vbeta forward and 13 Jbeta reverse primers.

Points the paper makes about the study in general: Unlike mouse skin, where gammadelta T cells dominate, normal human skin contains resident alphabeta T cells that get sequenced too, which complicates analysis of the scalp TCR repertoire. Shared TCR sequences between patients were less evident than in mice, which may be partly attributable to HLA diversity in the patient population. Because the treated cohort was small and had just a single nonresponder, larger studies are needed to establish links between baseline CD8+ expansion and response. With tofacitinib, both scalp clonality and the number of expanded CD8+ clones among the top 100 scalp clones went down significantly. Many expanded lesional clones were found to persist in scalp and blood during tofacitinib treatment, and relapse after treatment cessation may be partly explained by this persistence. Higher clonality and more expanded CD8+ clones were observed in lesional scalp than in normal scalp, particularly in alopecia totalis/universalis, a finding suggestive of antigenic drive.

In light of the paper, this sample's treatment or condition label describes: oral pan-JAK inhibitor, 5-10 mg twice daily. Lesional scalp punch biopsies and peripheral blood were collected from alopecia areata patients. PBMCs were separated by density centrifugation and stained for CD3, CD4 and CD8, after which CD4+ and CD8+ T cells were sorted on a FACSAria. This clone was detected only a few times. The specificity of this receptor is unknown. Qualities for individual bases were not recorded, and no much larger clone is one base off. The same CDR3 can be traced to other DNA sequences in this sample. The library was made by the immunoSEQ multiplex PCR assay. For TCR sequencing, RNA was extracted from every sample and reverse transcribed into cDNA to serve as template. First-strand cDNA was synthesized using SuperScript III with a 2:1 mix of oligo-dT and random hexamers. A synthetic immune receptor repertoire was used to measure amplification bias, and any remaining bias was corrected computationally. Concerning the study's data processing: After raw reads were preprocessed to remove errors, the CDR3 was defined following IMGT conventions as running from the conserved cysteine to phenylalanine. Clonality was computed by normalizing Shannon entropy by log2 of the number of productive unique TCRs and subtracting the result from 1. Whether scalp clones were CD4 or CD8 was inferred by matching scalp TCRbeta sequences against CD4 and CD8 repertoires sorted from blood. This immuneACCESS table, as held by TCRdb, lists in-frame sequences with V and J called but not all clones. Of the missing ones, under half trace to an unresolved V gene in checked studies; the others have no known cause. The D gene and trimming were derived from the DNA, and the V and J assignments and clone size from that table. This sample gives approximately 180,000 clones in total; roughly 58% of them show up just once. In total, the top ten clones hold 16% of the sample.

The starting material was CD4+ T cells sorted from blood, obtained at roughly week 55, from a patient treated with tofacitinib. The clonotype comes from a human donor with alopecia areata.

The nucleotide sequence reads TGTGCCAGCAGCGTAGCTGGGGGTAGCACAGATACGCAGTATTTT. Its protein product is CASSVAGGSTDTQYF. In this chain, TRBV9 is recombined with TRBJ2-3; the D assignment is uncertain and may be TRBD1 or TRBD2, with 5 bases supporting each. V lost 0 bases and J lost 0 bases; the stretch between them is 8 bases long. The CDR3 goes from the cysteine to the phenylalanine over 15 residues. The kept DNA is CDR3 alone, 45 bases in frame from the first base. Sequences SGDLS (CDR1) and YYNGEE (CDR2) are obtained from the germline V gene. The CDR3, completed at both ends by the reference TRBV9 and TRBJ2-3 genes, gives the full variable domain DSGVTQTPKHLITATGQRVTLRCSPRSGDLSVYWYQQSLDQGLQFLIQYYNGEERAKGNILERFSAQQFPDLHSELNLSSLELGDSALYFCASSVAGGSTDTQYFGPGTRLTVL.